The clone carrying this T cell receptor beta chain has a count of ten or more. The antigen is unknown. This specimen comes from a study of T cells in Graves' hyperthyroidism and ophthalmopathy. Study-level points and caveats: Most thyroid-expanded clonotypes above 0.001 were also found in blood. The model predicted ophthalmopathy a median approximately 6 months before onset.

The TCR beta CDR3 regions underwent amplification using RNA transcripts as the source. First-round RT-PCR with HTBI primers amplified the TCR CDR3 region. TCRdb re-analysed the multiplex PCR reads in MiXCR, keeping a single row per CDR3 protein. This sample has some 600,000 distinct CDR3 sequences, with 11% to 15% found just once. V lost 1 base and J lost 0; bases outside the gene matches: 3. Germline CDR1 and CDR2: DFQATT and SNEGSKA (reference sequence). This CDR3 comprises 15 residues. The clonotype originates from a woman aged 25 to 39 with Graves' hyperthyroidism that later progressed to Graves' ophthalmopathy. The J gene is TRBJ2-1, the V gene TRBV20-1; TRBD2 agrees at 7 bases. The sequenced material came from blood. The CDR3, as DNA: TGCAGTGCTAGAGCAGGCGGGAGCTCCTACAATGAGCAGTTCTTC. It codes for CSARAGGSSYNEQFF.